The 15 T cell receptor beta chains below all came from one sample that was sequenced in a study of cytomegalovirus exposure and HLA in healthy donors. In the PCR, 60 Vbeta and 13 Jbeta primers were used. Libraries were prepared by immunoSEQ multiplex PCR; TCRdb keeps only in-frame clonotypes and omits some of them. The sample contains about 99,000 clones, approximately 80% of which appear only once. Source material: PBMCs. The receptors here all came from a man aged 35 to 55 in good health and CMV-seronegative.

V usage is TRBV29-1 and J usage is TRBJ1-4; 10 positions agree with TRBD1. The CDR3 runs to 13 residues. With 5 bases clipped from V and 5 bases from J, the junction kept 2 bases outside the gene matches. Germline V gene data show CDR1 as SQVTM and CDR2 as ANQGSEA. The CDR3 protein is CSVRTGGNEKLFF. CDR3 coding DNA: TGCAGCGTTCGGACAGGGGGGAATGAAAAACTGTTTTTT.

The rearrangement joins TRBV7-8 to TRBJ2-5, with TRBD1 as a possible D gene (6 bases). Trimming cost V 2 bases and J 4 bases, with 8 bases left between them. Germline V gene sequence: CDR1 SGHVS, CDR2 FQNEAQ. The length of the CDR3 is 13 residues. The CDR3 sequence is CASSLTGIETQYF. For the CDR3, the DNA is TGTGCCAGCAGCTTAACAGGGATAGAGACCCAGTACTTC.

This chain links TRBV6-6 with TRBJ1-4; D gene uncertain. V was trimmed by 5 bases and J by 2 bases, leaving 12 bases between them. In germline, CDR1 is MNHNY, CDR2 SVGAGI (reference sequence). There are 15 residues in the CDR3. CDR3 in DNA: TGTGCCAGCAGTGTCAGACCGGAGACTAATGAAAAACTGTTTTTT. Amino acids: CASSVRPETNEKLFF.

CDR3 residues: CASSFRGSTDTQYF. Here the CDR3 DNA reads TGTGCCAGCAGTTTTAGGGGGAGCACAGATACGCAGTATTTT. J is TRBJ2-3 and V is TRBV28, with a tentative D call TRBD1 (6 bases). The CDR3 is made up of 14 amino acids. V was trimmed by 3 bases and J by 0 bases, leaving 7 bases between them. Germline CDR1 is MDHEN and CDR2 is SYDVKM. The variable domain in full, completed from reference TRBV28 and TRBJ2-3, reads DVKVTQSSRYLVKRTGEKVFLECVQDMDHENMFWYRQDPGLGLRLIYFSYDVKMKEKGDIPEGYSVSREKKERFSLILESASTNQTSMYLCASSFRGSTDTQYFGPGTRLTVL.

A word on this clone: The same CDR3 arises from other DNA sequences in this sample as well. The rearrangement uses TRBV28 and TRBJ1-1; D not certain. The CDR3 is 13 residues long. Trimming left V 6 bases short and J 1 base short, with 9 bases between. Germline V gene data show CDR1 as MDHEN and CDR2 as SYDVKM. The CDR3 spells CASSFRGNTEAFF. Here the CDR3 DNA reads TGTGCCAGCAGCTTTCGGGGGAACACTGAAGCTTTCTTT.

V is TRBV15 and J is TRBJ2-3; possibly TRBD2 for D (5 bases). V lost 3 bases to trimming and J lost 0 bases, with 10 bases between them. The CDR3 is 15 amino acids. The germline V gene encodes CDR1 LNHNV and CDR2 YYDKDF (reference sequence). For the CDR3, the DNA is TGTGCCACCAGCAGTGGAGCGGCTAGCACAGATACGCAGTATTTT. Translation: CATSSGAASTDTQYF.

The CDR3: CASSISGTGAETQYF. The CDR3 coding sequence is TGTGCCAGTAGTATAAGTGGGACAGGGGCAGAGACCCAGTACTTC. This chain uses TRBV19 with TRBJ2-5; 10 bases are a match to TRBD1. J gave up 4 bases and V 2 bases, and 4 bases lay outside the gene matches. Germline lookup yields CDR1 LNHDA and CDR2 SQIVND (reference sequence). The CDR3 is 15 residues long.

The chain combines TRBV6-6 with TRBJ2-1, with TRBD2 matching over 10 bases. With V trimmed by 6 bases and J by 7 bases, 9 bases remained unmatched. The CDR3 covers 15 residues. CDR1 MNHNY and CDR2 SVGAGI come from the germline V gene (reference sequence). CDR3 DNA sequence: TGTGCCAGCAGATTAGCGGGAGGACCGGGAAATGAGCAGTTCTTC. Its translation is CASRLAGGPGNEQFF.

The V and J genes are TRBV6-1 and TRBJ2-1; 8 bases map to TRBD2. Germline CDR1 reads MNHNS; CDR2 reads SASEGT. This CDR3 has 15 residues. Unmatched junction bases numbered 4, after V lost 6 bases and J lost 0 bases. In nucleotides, the CDR3 is TGTGCCAGCAGGGGACTAGTTAGCTCCTACAATGAGCAGTTCTTC. Translated: CASRGLVSSYNEQFF.

V usage is TRBV11-3 and J usage is TRBJ2-2; TRBD2 matches at 10 bases. The CDR3 is made up of 19 amino acids. The trim removed 5 bases at V and 0 bases at J, leaving 12 bases unmatched. CDR1 and CDR2 from the germline V gene are SGHNT and YENEEA. The CDR3, as DNA: TGTGCCAGCAGCATCCCCTCCGGGACTAGCGACACGAACACCGGGGAGCTGTTTTTT. This gives the protein CASSIPSGTSDTNTGELFF.

The count of this clone is one. The V and J genes are TRBV28 and TRBJ2-3, with 14 nucleotides matching TRBD2. This CDR3 has 17 residues. V lost 6 bases to trimming and J lost 6 bases; unmatched junction nucleotides: 11. CDR1 is MDHEN and CDR2 is SYDVKM in the germline V gene. The CDR3 protein is CASRGIGLAGGTDTQYF. In nucleotides, the CDR3 is TGTGCCAGCAGGGGAATCGGACTAGCGGGAGGAACGGATACGCAGTATTTT.

The chain employs TRBV28 and TRBJ1-2; D is undetermined. Germline V gene lookup returns CDR1 MDHEN and CDR2 SYDVKM. V lost 2 bases to trimming and J lost 7 bases, with 8 bases between them. The CDR3 is made up of 12 amino acids. The CDR3 loop is CASSLSQAGYTF. As DNA, the CDR3 is TGTGCCAGCAGTTTAAGCCAGGCTGGCTACACCTTC.

Only one count was recorded for this clone. CDR3 in DNA: TGTGCCTGGAGTGAGGGGGCTAGAAGCAATCAGCCCCAGCATTTT. Amino acid sequence: CAWSEGARSNQPQHF. This rearrangement joins TRBV30 to TRBJ1-5; 7 bases align to TRBD1. This CDR3 spans 15 amino acids. CDR1 and CDR2 from the germline V gene are GTSNPN and SVGIG (reference sequence). J lost 1 base, V lost 1 base, and 4 bases had no gene match.

The rearrangement joins TRBV7-6 to TRBJ2-1, with D possibly TRBD2 on 5 matching bases. Deletions cut 4 bases from V and 5 bases from J, with 9 bases between. The germline V gene has CDR1 SGHVS and CDR2 FNYEAQ. This CDR3 has 13 residues. CDR3 DNA sequence: TGTGCCAGCAGCTCCGGACTCCACAATGAGCAGTTCTTC. Its translation: CASSSGLHNEQFF.

In its sample, this clone was seen a few times. The V gene is TRBV4-1, the J gene TRBJ2-3; D is unresolved. This CDR3 spans 15 amino acids. Per germline, CDR1 MGHRA and CDR2 YSYEKL. Trimming took off 1 base at V and 2 bases at J, with 10 bases between the two ends. CDR3 nucleotide sequence: TGCGCCAGCAGCCAAGTTGCACCACACACAGATACGCAGTATTTT. Translation gives CASSQVAPHTDTQYF.